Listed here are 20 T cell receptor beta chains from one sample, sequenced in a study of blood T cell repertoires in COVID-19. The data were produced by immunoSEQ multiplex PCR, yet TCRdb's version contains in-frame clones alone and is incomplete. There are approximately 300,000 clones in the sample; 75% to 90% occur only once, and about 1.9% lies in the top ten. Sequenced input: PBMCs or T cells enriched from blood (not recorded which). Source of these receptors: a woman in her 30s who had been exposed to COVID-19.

This chain's CDR3 is CAWSVGQGWGYTF. The CDR3 DNA reads as TGTGCCTGGAGTGTTGGGCAGGGCTGGGGCTACACCTTC. The chain uses TRBV30 and TRBJ1-2, with D perhaps TRBD1 (5 bases). Germline CDR1 and CDR2: GTSNPN and SVGIG (reference sequence). This CDR3 spans 13 amino acids. Trimming removed 0 bases at V and 8 bases at J, with 13 bases between.

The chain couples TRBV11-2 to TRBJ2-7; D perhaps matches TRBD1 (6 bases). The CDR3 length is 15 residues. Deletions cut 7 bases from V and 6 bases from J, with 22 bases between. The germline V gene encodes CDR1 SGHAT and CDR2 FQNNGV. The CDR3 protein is CASILDRVEGGEQYF. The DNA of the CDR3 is TGTGCCAGCATCCTTGACCGAGTAGAAGGGGGCGAGCAGTACTTC.

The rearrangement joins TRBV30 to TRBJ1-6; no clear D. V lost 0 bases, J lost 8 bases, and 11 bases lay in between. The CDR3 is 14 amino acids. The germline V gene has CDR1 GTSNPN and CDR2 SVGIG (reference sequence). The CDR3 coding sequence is TGTGCCTGGAGTGTAAACCTAGGCGATTCACCCCTCCACTTT. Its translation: CAWSVNLGDSPLHF.

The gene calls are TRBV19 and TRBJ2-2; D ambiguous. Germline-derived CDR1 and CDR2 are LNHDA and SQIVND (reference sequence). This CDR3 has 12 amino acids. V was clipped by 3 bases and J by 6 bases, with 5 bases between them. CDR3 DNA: TGTGCCAGTAGTATTTCAGCCGGGGAGCTGTTTTTT. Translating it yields CASSISAGELFF.

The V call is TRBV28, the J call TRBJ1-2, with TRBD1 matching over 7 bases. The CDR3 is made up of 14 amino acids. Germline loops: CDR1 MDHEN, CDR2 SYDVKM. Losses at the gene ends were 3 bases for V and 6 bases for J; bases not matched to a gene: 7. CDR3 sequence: CASSLGDRVDGYTF. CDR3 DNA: TGTGCCAGCAGTTTGGGCGACAGGGTCGATGGCTACACCTTC.

The CDR3 DNA sequence: TGTGCCAGTAGTATAGGGGTAGGGAGAAAGGCCAATGAGCAGTTCTTC. Protein: CASSIGVGRKANEQFF. The rearrangement joins TRBV19 to TRBJ2-1; possibly TRBD2 for D (5 bases). Germline values: CDR1 LNHDA, CDR2 SQIVND (reference sequence). V lost 1 base, J lost 6 bases, and 16 bases lay in between. The CDR3 is made up of 16 amino acids.

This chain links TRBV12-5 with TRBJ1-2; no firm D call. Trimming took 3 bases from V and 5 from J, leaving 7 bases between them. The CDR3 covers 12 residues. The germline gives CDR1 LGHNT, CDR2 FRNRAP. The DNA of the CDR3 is TGTGCTAGTGGTTTCGAGGAATATGGCTACACCTTC. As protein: CASGFEEYGYTF.

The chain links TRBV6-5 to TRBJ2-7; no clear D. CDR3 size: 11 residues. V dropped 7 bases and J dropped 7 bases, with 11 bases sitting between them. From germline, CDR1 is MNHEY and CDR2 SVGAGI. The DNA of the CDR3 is TGTGCCAGCACCCCCCTATTAGAGCAGTACTTC. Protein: CASTPLLEQYF.

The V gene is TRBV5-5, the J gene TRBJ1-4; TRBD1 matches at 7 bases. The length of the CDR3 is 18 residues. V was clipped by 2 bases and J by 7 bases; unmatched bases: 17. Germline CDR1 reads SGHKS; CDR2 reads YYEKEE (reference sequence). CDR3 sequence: CASSFGRGGAIVGEKLFF. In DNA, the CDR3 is TGTGCCAGCAGCTTCGGGAGAGGGGGCGCAATCGTTGGTGAAAAACTGTTTTTT.

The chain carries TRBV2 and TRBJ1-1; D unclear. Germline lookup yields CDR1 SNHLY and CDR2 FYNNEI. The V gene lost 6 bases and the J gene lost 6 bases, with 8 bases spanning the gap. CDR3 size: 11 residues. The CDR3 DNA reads TGTGCCAGCAGGACCGGGGCTGAAGCTTTCTTT. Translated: CASRTGAEAFF. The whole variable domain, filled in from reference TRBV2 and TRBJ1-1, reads EPEVTQTPSHQVTQMGQEVILRCVPISNHLYFYWYRQILGQKVEFLVSFYNNEISEKSEIFDDQFSVERPDGSNFTLKIRSTKLEDSAMYFCASRTGAEAFFGQGTRLTVV.

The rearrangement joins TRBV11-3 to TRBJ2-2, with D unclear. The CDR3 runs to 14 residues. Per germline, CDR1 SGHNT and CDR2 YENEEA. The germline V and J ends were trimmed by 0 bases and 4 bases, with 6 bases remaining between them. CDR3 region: CASSLDSLTGELFF. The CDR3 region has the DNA TGTGCCAGCAGCTTAGACAGTCTCACCGGGGAGCTGTTTTTT. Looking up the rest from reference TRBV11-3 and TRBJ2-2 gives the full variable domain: EAGVVQSPRYKIIEKKQPVAFWCNPISGHNTLYWYLQNLGQGPELLIRYENEEAVDDSQLPKDRFSAERLKGVDSTLKIQPAELGDSAVYLCASSLDSLTGELFFGEGSRLTVL.

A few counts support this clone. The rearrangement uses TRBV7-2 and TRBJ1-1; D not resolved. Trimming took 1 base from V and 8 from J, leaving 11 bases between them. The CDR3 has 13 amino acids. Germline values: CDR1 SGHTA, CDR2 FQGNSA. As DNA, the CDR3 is TGTGCCAGCAGCTTAGGGCGACCGGGGGAAGCTTTCTTT. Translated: CASSLGRPGEAFF.

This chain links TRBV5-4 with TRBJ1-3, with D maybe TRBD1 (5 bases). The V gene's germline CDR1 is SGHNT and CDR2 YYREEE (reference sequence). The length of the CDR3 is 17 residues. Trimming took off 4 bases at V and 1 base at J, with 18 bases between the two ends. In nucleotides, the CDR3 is TGTGCCAGCAGCCAAGGGGCGCCCCGGACGTCTGGAAACACCATATATTTT. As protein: CASSQGAPRTSGNTIYF.

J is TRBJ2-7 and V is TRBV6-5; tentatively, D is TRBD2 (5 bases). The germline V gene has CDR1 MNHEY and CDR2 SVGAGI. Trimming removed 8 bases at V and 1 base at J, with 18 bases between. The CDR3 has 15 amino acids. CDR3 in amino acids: CASSAVRLTSYEQYF. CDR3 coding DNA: TGTGCCAGCTCAGCGGTCAGGCTTACATCCTACGAGCAGTACTTC.

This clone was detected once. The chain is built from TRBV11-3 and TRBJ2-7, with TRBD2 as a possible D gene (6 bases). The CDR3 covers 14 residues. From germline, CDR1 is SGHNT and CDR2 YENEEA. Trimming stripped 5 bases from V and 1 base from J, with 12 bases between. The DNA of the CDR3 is TGTGCCAGCAGCACTAGTAGCGGATCCTACGAGCAGTACTTC. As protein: CASSTSSGSYEQYF.

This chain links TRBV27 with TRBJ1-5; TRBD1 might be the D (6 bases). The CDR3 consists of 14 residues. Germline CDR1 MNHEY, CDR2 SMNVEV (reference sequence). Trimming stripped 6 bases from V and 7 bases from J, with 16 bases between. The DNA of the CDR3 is TGTGCCAGCAGCCTCGCAGGGGTCCGCCAGCCCCAGCATTTT. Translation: CASSLAGVRQPQHF.

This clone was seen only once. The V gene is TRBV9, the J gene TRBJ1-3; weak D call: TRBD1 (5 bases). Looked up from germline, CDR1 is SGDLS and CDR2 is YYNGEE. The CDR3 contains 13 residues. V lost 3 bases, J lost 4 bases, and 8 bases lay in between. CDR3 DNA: TGTGCCAGCAGCGGGGACTTAGGAAACACCATATATTTT. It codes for CASSGDLGNTIYF.

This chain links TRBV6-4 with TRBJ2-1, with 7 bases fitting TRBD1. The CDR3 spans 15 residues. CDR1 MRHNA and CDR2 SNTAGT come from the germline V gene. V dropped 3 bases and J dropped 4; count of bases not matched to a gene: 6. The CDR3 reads CASSENRDRYNEQFF. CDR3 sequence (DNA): TGTGCCAGCAGTGAGAACCGGGACAGATACAATGAGCAGTTCTTC.

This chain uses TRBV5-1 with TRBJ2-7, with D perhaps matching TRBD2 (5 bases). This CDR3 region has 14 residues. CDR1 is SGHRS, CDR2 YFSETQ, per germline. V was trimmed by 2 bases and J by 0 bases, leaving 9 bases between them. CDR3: CASSFYGGSYEQYF. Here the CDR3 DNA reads TGCGCCAGCAGCTTCTACGGAGGCTCCTACGAGCAGTACTTC.

The CDR3, as DNA: TGTGCCAGCAGGGGACAGGGGACGTCCGCTAACTATGGCTACACCTTC. It specifies CASRGQGTSANYGYTF. V usage is TRBV2 and J usage is TRBJ1-2; 10 bases match TRBD1. Germline V lookup: CDR1 SNHLY, CDR2 FYNNEI. V lost 6 bases to trimming and J lost 0 bases; unmatched junction nucleotides: 7. There are 16 residues in the CDR3. Full variable domain (remainder filled in from reference TRBV2 and TRBJ1-2): EPEVTQTPSHQVTQMGQEVILRCVPISNHLYFYWYRQILGQKVEFLVSFYNNEISEKSEIFDDQFSVERPDGSNFTLKIRSTKLEDSAMYFCASRGQGTSANYGYTFGSGTRLTVV.